The 3 T cell receptor beta chains below all came from one sample that was sequenced in a study of human T cells and chemical hapten exposure. Time point indicated: pre-sensitization, week 0. Treatment defined: therapeutic diphenylcyclopropenone sensitization with weekly scalp DPC. Each CDR3 protein gets one entry after TCRdb re-called the RACE reads with MiXCR. The sample lists approximately 370,000 distinct CDR3 sequences; around 5.5% were seen once. This sample comprised whole blood, obtained in connection with sensitization to the hapten diphenylcyclopropenone (DPC). Receptors were obtained from a woman under 30 with alopecia areata. Some clones in this sample may be carry-over from other donors' samples.

This clonotype was counted ten times or more. The gene calls are TRBV2 and TRBJ1-2, with no clear D. The V end lost 5 bases, the J end lost 5 bases, and 12 bases lay between the germline ends. This CDR3 contains 13 residues. Germline V gene lookup returns CDR1 SNHLY and CDR2 FYNNEI. CDR3 in amino acids: CASSPRGVYGYTF. CDR3 sequence (DNA): TGTGCCAGCAGTCCACGGGGAGTTTATGGCTACACCTTC.

The J gene is TRBJ2-5, the V gene TRBV9; TRBD1 agrees at 7 bases. This CDR3 region has 14 residues. CDR1 SGDLS and CDR2 YYNGEE come from the germline V gene. V shed 3 bases, J shed 3 bases, and the junction held 5 bases outside the gene matches. The CDR3, as DNA: TGTGCCAGCAGCGCTGGGACAGCCGAAGAGACCCAGTACTTC. It yields the protein CASSAGTAEETQYF.

In its sample, this clonotype was seen a few times. This chain joins TRBV20-1 and TRBJ2-1; possibly TRBD1 for D (5 bases). Trimming removed 2 bases from V and 7 bases from J, with 9 bases in between. CDR1 DFQATT and CDR2 SNEGSKA come from the germline V gene (reference sequence). The length of the CDR3 is 12 residues. CDR3 nucleotides: TGCAGTGCTAGACAGGGATGGAATGAGCAGTTCTTC. This sequence encodes CSARQGWNEQFF.